Sequencing of this TCR beta chain was carried out in a study of shared clonotypes between healthy human individuals. General study results and limits: Only a few donors were included, so the genetic and exposure-history diversity represented was limited.

The CDR3 totals 15 residues. CDR1 and CDR2 from the germline V gene are SGHTA and FQGNSA. The germline V and J ends were trimmed by 5 bases and 2 bases, with 15 bases remaining between them. Naive CD8 cells lacked CD45RO, underwent positive selection for CCR7 and left out terminally differentiated effector memory CD45RA+ cells. Details on this clone: The antigen is unknown.

Repertoires were generated with immunoSEQ multiplex PCR, while TCRdb's copy carries only in-frame clones and drops some. Among about 2.1 million clones listed, 90% to 95% were seen once. This TCR was sampled from a young man in good health. Some clones in this sample may be carry-over from other donors' samples. Sequencing used naive CD8+ T cells from PBMCs. The chain is built from TRBV7-2 and TRBJ2-5; D uncertain. The CDR3, as DNA: TGTGCCAGCAGCGCAGAGGTGGGGAAACAAGAGACCCAGTACTTC. Protein product: CASSAEVGKQETQYF. Combining the CDR3 with reference TRBV7-2 and TRBJ2-5 gives the whole variable domain GAGVSQSPSNKVTEKGKDVELRCDPISGHTALYWYRQSLGQGLEFLIYFQGNSAPDKSGLPSDRFSAERTGGSVSTLTIQRTQQEDSAVYLCASSAEVGKQETQYFGPGTRLLVL.